This T cell receptor beta chain is from a study of blood T cells in healthy people across ages. Through a sample-barcoded 5' primer and a J-beta primer mix, a second PCR was run for roughly 6 to 12 cycles. Paired-end reads containing CDR3 totaled no fewer than 2.5 million for each sample. Using its own MiXCR run on the 5' RACE reads, TCRdb lists one record per CDR3 protein. Found here are about 1 million distinct CDR3 sequences, more than 35% of them singletons; the top ten hold approximately 19%. Study-wide results and limits: Naive T cell percentage showed a strong correlation with the diversity of TCR beta.

Every sample had a minimum of 6 million PBMCs isolated. This CDR3 contains 15 residues. From germline, CDR1 is SGDLS and CDR2 YYNGEE. Details on this clonotype: The target antigen is unknown. The junction departs from germline at one end; a sequencing error may be responsible.

V gene TRBV9 combines with J gene TRBJ2-7; D is uncertain. What was sequenced was blood. The sequence was collected from a woman in her sixties in good health. CDR3 sequence reads: CASSVGTVLTYEQYF. In DNA form, the CDR3 reads TGCGCCAGCAGCGTAGGAACAGTGCTGACCTACGAGCAGTACTTC.